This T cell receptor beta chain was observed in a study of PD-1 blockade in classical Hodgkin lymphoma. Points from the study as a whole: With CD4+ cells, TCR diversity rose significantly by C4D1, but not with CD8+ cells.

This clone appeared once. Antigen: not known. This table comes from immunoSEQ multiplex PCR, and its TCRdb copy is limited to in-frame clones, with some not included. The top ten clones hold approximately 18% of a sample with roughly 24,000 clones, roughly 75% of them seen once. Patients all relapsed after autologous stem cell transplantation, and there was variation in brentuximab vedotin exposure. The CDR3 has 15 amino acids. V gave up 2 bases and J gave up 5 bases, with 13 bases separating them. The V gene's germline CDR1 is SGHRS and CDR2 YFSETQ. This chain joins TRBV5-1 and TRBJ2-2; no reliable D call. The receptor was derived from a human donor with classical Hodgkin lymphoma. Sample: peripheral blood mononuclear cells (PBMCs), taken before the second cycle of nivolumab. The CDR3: CASSLTLARTGELFF. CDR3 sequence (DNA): TGCGCCAGCAGCTTAACATTAGCCCGAACCGGGGAGCTGTTTTTT. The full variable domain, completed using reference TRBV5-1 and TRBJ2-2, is KAGVTQTPRYLIKTRGQQVTLSCSPISGHRSVSWYQQTPGQGLQFLFEYFSETQRNKGNFPGRFSGRQFSNSRSEMNVSTLELGDSALYLCASSLTLARTGELFFGEGSRLTVL.